Listed here is a single T cell receptor beta chain. Antigen specificity is unknown. The J segment lost 3 bases and the V segment lost 6 bases, leaving 4 bases of the junction unmatched. The CDR3 has 15 residues. CDR1 and CDR2 from the germline V gene are SNHLY and FYNNEI. The sample comes from a study of chemoradiotherapy in HPV16-positive cancers. General study results and limits: Non-HPV-specific T cells did not expand in tumors during treatment, whereas candidate HPV-specific clones and E7-related motifs did.

Produced via immunoSEQ multiplex PCR; TCRdb's table is partial and in-frame only. The sample shows 12,000 or so clones, approximately 86% of them seen only once. Here the sequenced sample was blood, taken from a patient who underwent chemoradiotherapy. This receptor was obtained from a human donor with HPV-associated anogenital cancer. The chain is built from TRBV2 and TRBJ2-2; 10 positions match TRBD1. The CDR3 region is CASRTGTGDTGELFF. Written as DNA, the CDR3 is TGTGCCAGCAGGACCGGGACAGGGGACACCGGGGAGCTGTTTTTT.